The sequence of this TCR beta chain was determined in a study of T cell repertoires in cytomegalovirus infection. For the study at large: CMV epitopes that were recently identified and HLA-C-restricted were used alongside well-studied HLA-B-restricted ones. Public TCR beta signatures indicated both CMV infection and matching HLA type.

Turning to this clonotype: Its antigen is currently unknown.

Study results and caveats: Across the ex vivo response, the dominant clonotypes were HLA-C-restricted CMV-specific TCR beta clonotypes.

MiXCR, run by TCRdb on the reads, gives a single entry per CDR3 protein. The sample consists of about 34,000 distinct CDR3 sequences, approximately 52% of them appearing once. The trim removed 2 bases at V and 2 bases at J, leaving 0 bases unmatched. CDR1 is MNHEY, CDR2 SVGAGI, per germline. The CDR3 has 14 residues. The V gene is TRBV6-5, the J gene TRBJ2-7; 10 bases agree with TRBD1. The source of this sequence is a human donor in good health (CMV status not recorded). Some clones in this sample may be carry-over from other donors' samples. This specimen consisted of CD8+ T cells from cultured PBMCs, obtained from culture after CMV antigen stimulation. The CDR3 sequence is CASSYGTGAYEQYF. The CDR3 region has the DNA TGTGCCAGCAGTTACGGGACAGGGGCCTACGAGCAGTACTTC.